This TCR beta chain was sequenced for a study of T cell responses to AZD1222 COVID-19 vaccine. Broader study findings: Among vaccine-associated CD4 TCRs, coverage spanned spike, with dominance at 160-218 and 743-854. Only 5 or 6 people who got AZD1222 tested seropositive at baseline. White British ancestry dominated among donors, who included more females, and clonal diversity was possibly underestimated.

Trimming took off 1 base at V and 4 bases at J, with 11 bases between the two ends. Germline V gene lookup returns CDR1 SGHTA and CDR2 FQGNSA. The CDR3 is 15 amino acids. TCRdb's copy holds only in-frame clones and misses some; the assay was immunoSEQ multiplex PCR. The data contain roughly 150,000 clones, roughly 90% of them seen just once; the ten biggest clones take up about 1.5%. Concerning this clone: What it binds is not known.

The rearrangement joins TRBV7-2 to TRBJ1-3; D remains ambiguous. The origin of this receptor is an adult in good health. The material was peripheral blood, obtained on day 0 of AZD1222 vaccination. This CDR3 reads CASSLGVVGGNTIYF. CDR3 DNA sequence: TGTGCCAGCAGCTTAGGGGTCGTGGGGGGAAACACCATATATTTT.